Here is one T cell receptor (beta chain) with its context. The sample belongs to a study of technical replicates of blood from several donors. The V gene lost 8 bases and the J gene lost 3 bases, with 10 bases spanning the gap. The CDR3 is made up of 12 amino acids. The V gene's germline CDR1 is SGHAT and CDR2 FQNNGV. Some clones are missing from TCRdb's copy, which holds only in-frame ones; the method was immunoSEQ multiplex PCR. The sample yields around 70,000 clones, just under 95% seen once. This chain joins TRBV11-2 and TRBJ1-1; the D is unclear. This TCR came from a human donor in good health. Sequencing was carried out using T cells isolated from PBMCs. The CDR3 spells CASSSSYTEAFF. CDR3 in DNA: TGTGCCAGCTCCTCAAGCTACACTGAAGCTTTCTTT.